The clone carrying this T cell receptor beta chain has only one observation. CDR3 length equals 13 residues. Trimming removed 5 bases at V and 11 bases at J, with 15 bases between. The data derive from a study of CD8 T cells in Susac syndrome. When the RNA was reverse transcribed, random hexamers were used with an input of about 0.5 to 1 ug. TCRdb independently ran MiXCR on the immunoSEQ multiplex PCR reads; one entry per CDR3 protein. The repertoire consists of roughly 200,000 distinct CDR3 sequences, with roughly 94% occurring once and the leading ten covering around 0.076%. The clonotype comes from a human donor with multiple sclerosis. Sequences were obtained from CD4+ T cells from PBMCs. This chain links TRBV12-3 or TRBV12-4 with TRBJ1-4; D unclear. CDR3 sequence (DNA): TGTGCCAGCAGTCCTGATACTCGGTCTAAACTGTTTTTT. Translating it yields CASSPDTRSKLFF.